The 4 T cell receptor beta chains reported below all come from one sample, sequenced in a study of cytomegalovirus exposure and HLA in healthy donors. The PCR used 60 Vbeta and 13 Jbeta primers. Sequencing was performed with immunoSEQ multiplex PCR; in TCRdb, only in-frame clones are kept and a portion is missing. The table records about 160,000 clones, approximately 78% of them present only once. Sequenced: PBMCs. These receptors were obtained from a girl aged 2 to 10 in good health and CMV-seropositive.

The genes are TRBV7-8 and TRBJ1-2; D not certain. Germline values: CDR1 SGHVS, CDR2 FQNEAQ. Trimming removed 1 base from V and 6 bases from J, with 12 bases in between. This CDR3 has 14 amino acids. The CDR3 loop reads CASSLEEGTHGYTF. The CDR3 DNA is TGTGCCAGCAGCTTAGAAGAGGGAACCCATGGCTACACCTTC.

This clone was found once. This chain links TRBV9 with TRBJ1-4; 9 positions match TRBD1. The CDR3 totals 17 residues. Trimming took 2 bases from V and 3 from J; bases not matched to a gene: 8. The germline V gene encodes CDR1 SGDLS and CDR2 YYNGEE. CDR3: CASSVGTGIYSNEKLFF. The CDR3 DNA sequence: TGTGCCAGCAGCGTTGGGACAGGGATATATTCTAATGAAAAACTGTTTTTT.

The V and J genes are TRBV6-1 and TRBJ2-4; 7 bases match TRBD1. CDR1 is MNHNS, CDR2 SASEGT, per germline. V lost 1 base and J lost 8; bases outside the gene matches: 8. The CDR3 runs 15 residues. Here the CDR3 DNA reads TGTGCCAGCAGTGAAGGTTGGCAAGGGGGCGACATTCAGTACTTC. Its translation: CASSEGWQGGDIQYF.

The V and J genes are TRBV15 and TRBJ2-1; 12 bases fit TRBD2. Germline trimming cut 1 base from V and 5 bases from J; bases unmatched to any gene: 0. Germline V CDR1 and CDR2: LNHNV, YYDKDF (reference sequence). This CDR3 has 15 amino acids. The CDR3 loop reads CATSRGTSGDNEQFF. The DNA of the CDR3 is TGTGCCACCAGCAGAGGGACTAGCGGGGACAATGAGCAGTTCTTC. The full variable domain, its missing parts supplied by reference TRBV15 and TRBJ2-1, is DAMVIQNPRYQVTQFGKPVTLSCSQTLNHNVMYWYQQKSSQAPKLLFHYYDKDFNNEADTPDNFQSRRPNTSFCFLDIRSPGLGDTAMYLCATSRGTSGDNEQFFGPGTRLTVL.